This T cell receptor (beta chain) was found in a study of CD8 T cells in ankylosing spondylitis. The CDR3 is 17 amino acids. Germline CDR1 and CDR2: MNHEY and SVGAGI. V was clipped by 2 bases and J by 3 bases; unmatched bases: 7. Study-wide results and caveats: Clones linked to the disease showed a CD8+ phenotype. They occurred at relatively low frequencies in peripheral blood. What seemed typical of ankylosing spondylitis blood was a TCR beta motif built from 7 or 8 highly homologous variants.

This clonotype was detected a few times. The antigen is undetermined. TCRdb ran MiXCR on the 5' RACE reads and lists one entry per CDR3 protein. This repertoire shows roughly 130,000 distinct CDR3 sequences, approximately 13% found once; its top ten account for under 3%. The receptor was isolated from a female donor with ankylosing spondylitis or in good health (not recorded which). Sequencing used blood, either unsorted or a sorted T cell fraction (not recorded which). The genes are TRBV6-5 and TRBJ2-3; 11 bases match TRBD2. Written as DNA, the CDR3 is TGTGCCAGCAGTTACGGTACTAGCGGGAGACGTACAGATACGCAGTATTTT. Translated: CASSYGTSGRRTDTQYF.